The 28 T cell receptor beta chains below come from one sample, sequenced in a study of CD8 T cells in ankylosing spondylitis. TCRdb reanalysed the 5' RACE reads using MiXCR and keeps one entry per CDR3 protein. The data contain around 150,000 distinct CDR3 sequences, about a third of them seen just once; the ten biggest clones take up approximately 6%. The sequencing sample was made of synovial fluid, either unsorted or a sorted T cell fraction (not recorded which). The receptors come from a male donor with ankylosing spondylitis.

This clonotype has ten or more counts. The rearrangement links TRBV27 to TRBJ2-6; D uncertain. The CDR3 totals 13 residues. CDR1 and CDR2 (germline): MNHEY, SMNVEV (reference sequence). V was clipped by 3 bases and J by 0 bases, with 0 bases between them. CDR3 nucleotide sequence: TGTGCCAGCAGTTTCTCTGGGGCCAACGTCCTGACTTTC. Its protein product is CASSFSGANVLTF.

The gene calls are TRBV4-3 and TRBJ2-1; D might be TRBD2 (5 bases). The V gene's germline CDR1 is LGHNA and CDR2 YSLEER. The CDR3 extends over 17 amino acids. Trimming took off 0 bases at V and 9 bases at J, with 21 bases between the two ends. CDR3: CASSQDLASFVPIEQFF. DNA of the CDR3: TGCGCCAGCAGCCAAGATTTAGCTAGCTTTGTCCCCATTGAGCAGTTCTTC.

This clonotype was recorded a few times. The rearrangement uses TRBV21-1 and TRBJ1-5. TRBV21-1 is tagged as a pseudogene. CDR3 size: 18 residues. The CDR3 nucleotides read TGTGCCAGCAGCAAAGGGCAGGGCCCCGTCGGAGGCAATCAGCCCCAGCATTTT. Translated, it gives CASSKGQGPVGGNQPQHF.

The V and J genes are TRBV28 and TRBJ2-7, with 8 bases aligning to TRBD1. This CDR3 is 15 amino acids long. The trim removed 6 bases at V and 2 bases at J, leaving 9 bases unmatched. Germline V CDR1 and CDR2: MDHEN, SYDVKM. The CDR3 sequence is CASSPTGTGTYEQYF. The CDR3 DNA is TGTGCCAGCAGCCCAACCGGGACAGGCACCTACGAGCAGTACTTC.

This clonotype was detected many times. The chain uses TRBV5-1 and TRBJ2-6; D may be TRBD1 (5 bases). V was clipped by 1 base and J by 0 bases, with 11 bases between them. In germline, CDR1 is SGHRS, CDR2 YFSETQ. The CDR3 extends over 17 amino acids. CDR3 protein: CASSLSDSFSGANVLTF. The CDR3 DNA reads as TGCGCCAGCAGCTTGAGTGACAGTTTCTCTGGGGCCAACGTCCTGACTTTC.

The chain joins TRBV30 to TRBJ1-1, with D maybe TRBD1 (6 bases). V was shortened by 0 bases and J by 8 bases, with 13 bases between the two germline ends. CDR3 length equals 13 residues. The germline V gene encodes CDR1 GTSNPN and CDR2 SVGIG (reference sequence). The CDR3 sequence is CAWSVQGNMEAFF. The CDR3 nucleotides are TGTGCCTGGAGTGTGCAGGGGAATATGGAAGCTTTCTTT.

The chain is built from TRBV7-9 and TRBJ1-1; D not resolved. Trimming removed 2 bases at V and 1 base at J, with 2 bases between. This CDR3 spans 12 amino acids. Germline loops: CDR1 SEHNR, CDR2 FQNEAQ (reference sequence). CDR3 in amino acids: CASSLQNTEAFF. CDR3 in DNA: TGTGCCAGCAGCTTACAGAACACTGAAGCTTTCTTT. Filled out from reference TRBV7-9 and TRBJ1-1, the complete variable domain reads DTGVSQNPRHKITKRGQNVTFRCDPISEHNRLYWYRQTLGQGPEFLTYFQNEAQLEKSRLLSDRFSAERPKGSFSTLEIQRTEQGDSAMYLCASSLQNTEAFFGQGTRLTVV.

This chain uses TRBV20-1 with TRBJ1-6, with a tentative D call TRBD1 (5 bases). Germline loops: CDR1 DFQATT, CDR2 SNEGSKA (reference sequence). V lost 5 bases and J lost 6, with 11 bases in between. There are 13 residues in the CDR3. The CDR3 DNA is TGCAGTGCTTTTGGGGGAGGTAATTCACCCCTCCACTTT. Protein sequence: CSAFGGGNSPLHF.

The CDR3 is CASSQEAGGNQPQHF. The CDR3 DNA sequence: TGCGCCAGCAGCCAAGAGGCCGGGGGCAATCAGCCCCAGCATTTT. The chain carries TRBV4-1 and TRBJ1-5, with D uncertain. Trimming shortened V by 0 bases and J by 2 bases, and 8 bases separated the two germline ends. The CDR3 is 15 residues long. Per the germline V gene, CDR1 is MGHRA and CDR2 is YSYEKL.

CDR3 residues: CASSRTSGNYEQYF. CDR3 coding DNA: TGTGCCAGCAGTCGAACTAGCGGGAACTACGAGCAGTACTTC. The J gene is TRBJ2-7, the V gene TRBV6-1; TRBD2 aligns across 10 bases. CDR3 length equals 14 residues. V trimming: 5 bases; J trimming: 3 bases; junction bases outside the gene matches: 4. CDR1 is MNHNS, CDR2 SASEGT, per germline.

This clonotype was detected a few times. The rearrangement links TRBV27 to TRBJ1-4; D is perhaps TRBD1 (6 bases). The CDR3 is 14 amino acids. Trimming cost V 6 bases and J 1 base, with 9 bases left between them. In germline, CDR1 is MNHEY, CDR2 SMNVEV (reference sequence). CDR3 coding DNA: TGTGCCAGCAGGTTACAGGGAACTAATGAAAAACTGTTTTTT. Its protein is CASRLQGTNEKLFF. The full variable domain, completed using reference TRBV27 and TRBJ1-4, is EAQVTQNPRYLITVTGKKLTVTCSQNMNHEYMSWYRQDPGLGLRQIYYSMNVEVTDKGDVPEGYKVSRKEKRNFPLILESPSPNQTSLYFCASRLQGTNEKLFFGSGTQLSVL.

There are many counts of this clonotype. V gene TRBV3-1 combines with J gene TRBJ2-5; perhaps TRBD1 as D (5 bases). This CDR3 contains 14 residues. Germline V gene sequence: CDR1 LGHDT, CDR2 YNNKEL (reference sequence). V was cut by 4 bases and J by 2 bases, with 11 bases left in between. The CDR3 protein is CASSLRQLQETQYF. As DNA, the CDR3 is TGTGCCAGCAGCCTCCGACAGTTACAAGAGACCCAGTACTTC.

This clonotype was counted a few times. V gene TRBV28 combines with J gene TRBJ1-2; D remains unclear. The germline V gene has CDR1 MDHEN and CDR2 SYDVKM. CDR3 length: 12 amino acids. The V end lost 6 bases, the J end lost 4 bases, and 9 bases lay between the germline ends. CDR3 residues: CASRGYLYGYTF. The CDR3 nucleotides read TGTGCCAGCAGAGGATACCTCTATGGCTACACCTTC.

The chain recombines TRBV15 with TRBJ2-7; TRBD2 might be the D (6 bases). The CDR3 totals 16 residues. Germline V lookup: CDR1 LNHNV, CDR2 YYDKDF (reference sequence). Trimming took 1 base from V and 0 from J, leaving 13 bases between them. The CDR3 spells CATSRGIGGSSYEQYF. CDR3 DNA sequence: TGTGCCACCAGCAGAGGAATCGGGGGAAGCTCCTACGAGCAGTACTTC.

There are a few counts of this clonotype. The J gene is TRBJ1-1, the V gene TRBV5-1; D uncertain. V was trimmed by 4 bases and J by 5 bases, leaving 12 bases between them. Germline V gives CDR1 SGHRS, CDR2 YFSETQ. The CDR3 totals 13 residues. The CDR3 region is CASSHPGSTEAFF. CDR3 nucleotide sequence: TGCGCCAGCAGCCACCCGGGGTCGACTGAAGCTTTCTTT. The complete variable domain, with remaining parts taken from reference TRBV5-1 and TRBJ1-1, reads KAGVTQTPRYLIKTRGQQVTLSCSPISGHRSVSWYQQTPGQGLQFLFEYFSETQRNKGNFPGRFSGRQFSNSRSEMNVSTLELGDSALYLCASSHPGSTEAFFGQGTRLTVV.

DNA for the CDR3: TGTGCCAGCAGACCGGGGGACATTCAGTACTTC. Its protein product is CASRPGDIQYF. V usage is TRBV28 and J usage is TRBJ2-4; a possible D gene is TRBD2 (6 bases). The length of the CDR3 is 11 residues. V was trimmed by 6 bases and J by 8 bases, leaving 8 bases between them. CDR1 and CDR2 (germline): MDHEN, SYDVKM.

The CDR3 DNA is TGTGCCAGCCGGACTTCCAGCACAGATACGCAGTATTTT. It is translated as CASRTSSTDTQYF. J is TRBJ2-3 and V is TRBV6-2 or TRBV6-3; tentatively, D is TRBD2 (5 bases). CDR1 MNHEY and CDR2 SVGEGT come from the germline V gene. The CDR3 spans 13 residues. Trimming left V 8 bases short and J 0 bases short, with 9 bases between.

This sequence joins TRBV28 and TRBJ2-7; D uncertain. V dropped 3 bases and J dropped 3 bases, with 15 bases sitting between them. The CDR3 extends over 15 amino acids. Per the germline V gene, CDR1 is MDHEN and CDR2 is SYDVKM. The CDR3 nucleotides read TGTGCCAGCAGTTTCGGCTCGTCCGGCCGCTACGAGCAGTACTTC. As protein: CASSFGSSGRYEQYF. Variable domain in full (rest from reference TRBV28 and TRBJ2-7): DVKVTQSSRYLVKRTGEKVFLECVQDMDHENMFWYRQDPGLGLRLIYFSYDVKMKEKGDIPEGYSVSREKKERFSLILESASTNQTSMYLCASSFGSSGRYEQYFGPGTRLTVT.

This clonotype was picked up a small number of times. This chain joins TRBV7-9 and TRBJ1-2, with a possible D match to TRBD1 (5 bases). Trimming took 5 bases from V and 6 from J, leaving 25 bases between them. CDR3 size: 17 residues. Germline V CDR1 and CDR2: SEHNR, FQNEAQ (reference sequence). CDR3 DNA: TGTGCCAGCAGCCGGGACCGACTGTCCCGAGGGGACGATGGCTACACCTTC. As protein: CASSRDRLSRGDDGYTF.

The sample holds many counts of this clonotype. This chain uses TRBV5-1 with TRBJ2-1; TRBD2 matches 8 bases. Germline values: CDR1 SGHRS, CDR2 YFSETQ. Unmatched junction bases numbered 6, after V lost 0 bases and J lost 10 bases. The CDR3 extends over 14 amino acids. This CDR3 reads CASSLAGSGKEQFF. The CDR3 DNA follows: TGCGCCAGCAGCTTGGCGGGTAGCGGGAAGGAGCAGTTCTTC.

The V gene is TRBV12-3 or TRBV12-4, the J gene TRBJ2-1; perhaps D is TRBD1 or TRBD2 (5 bases each). This CDR3 is built from 15 residues. V was cut by 8 bases and J by 8 bases, with 22 bases left in between. The CDR3 reads CASSQRGSRLHEQFF. The CDR3 DNA sequence: TGTGCCAGCTCCCAACGGGGCTCTCGCTTGCATGAGCAGTTCTTC.

This sequence joins TRBV5-6 and TRBJ2-7, with no clear D. This CDR3 has 13 amino acids. V was cut by 0 bases and J by 3 bases, with 7 bases left in between. In germline, CDR1 is SGHDT, CDR2 YYEEEE. The CDR3 sequence: CASSLASRYEQYF. The CDR3 DNA reads as TGTGCCAGCAGCTTGGCTTCCCGCTACGAGCAGTACTTC.

The chain combines TRBV20-1 with TRBJ2-1, with 10 bases aligning to TRBD2. V lost 6 bases and J lost 8; bases outside the gene matches: 13. This CDR3 has 15 amino acids. Germline values: CDR1 DFQATT, CDR2 SNEGSKA (reference sequence). CDR3 in DNA: TGCAGTGCGTCCTCAGGACTAGCGGCCCGCGATGAGCAGTTCTTC. It encodes CSASSGLAARDEQFF.

This clonotype was detected many times. This chain uses TRBV20-1 with TRBJ1-3; D possibly corresponds to TRBD1 (5 bases). The V end was cut by 5 bases, the J end by 5 bases, with 10 bases between. Germline assignment: CDR1 DFQATT and CDR2 SNEGSKA (reference sequence). This CDR3 contains 12 residues. DNA of the CDR3: TGCAGTGCTTCCCAGGGACGAAACACCATATATTTT. It specifies CSASQGRNTIYF.

Written as DNA, the CDR3 is TGTGCCTGGAGAGGGACTAGTGGGACCGGGGAGCTGTTTTTT. Translation gives CAWRGTSGTGELFF. The rearrangement joins TRBV30 to TRBJ2-2, with 8 bases matching TRBD2. V was clipped by 3 bases and J by 5 bases; unmatched bases: 5. CDR1 and CDR2 from the germline V gene are GTSNPN and SVGIG (reference sequence). The CDR3 spans 14 residues.

Comment on this clonotype: It may be a read error: a sequence one base away is much more abundant. The V call is TRBV7-9, the J call TRBJ2-7; D perhaps matches TRBD2 (6 bases). Looked up from germline, CDR1 is SEHNR and CDR2 is FQNEAQ (reference sequence). V was cut by 4 bases and J by 5 bases, with 9 bases left in between. The CDR3 covers 12 residues. CDR3 amino acids: CASSSTGDEQYF. The CDR3 DNA reads as TGTGCCAGCAGCTCGACGGGGGACGAGCAGTACTTC.

The chain combines TRBV18 with TRBJ2-7; TRBD1 matches 12 bases. J lost 4 bases, V lost 4 bases, and 5 bases had no gene match. CDR3 length equals 15 residues. Germline V gene data show CDR1 as KGHSH and CDR2 as LQKENI. The CDR3 here is CASSLKGQGAYEQYF. The CDR3 region has the DNA TGTGCCAGCTCACTAAAGGGACAGGGGGCATACGAGCAGTACTTC.

The chain recombines TRBV30 with TRBJ2-7, with 11 bases matching TRBD1. Germline values: CDR1 GTSNPN, CDR2 SVGIG (reference sequence). The CDR3 runs 18 residues. The junction had 12 bases not matched to a gene; V was cut back by 0 bases and J by 2 bases. The CDR3 region is CAWSVPTTPGQGAYEQYF. CDR3 DNA: TGTGCCTGGAGTGTACCGACGACTCCGGGACAGGGGGCCTACGAGCAGTACTTC. Combining the CDR3 with reference TRBV30 and TRBJ2-7 gives the whole variable domain SQTIHQWPATLVQPVGSPLSLECTVEGTSNPNLYWYRQAAGRGLQLLFYSVGIGQISSEVPQNLSASRPQDRQFILSSKKLLLSDSGFYLCAWSVPTTPGQGAYEQYFGPGTRLTVT.